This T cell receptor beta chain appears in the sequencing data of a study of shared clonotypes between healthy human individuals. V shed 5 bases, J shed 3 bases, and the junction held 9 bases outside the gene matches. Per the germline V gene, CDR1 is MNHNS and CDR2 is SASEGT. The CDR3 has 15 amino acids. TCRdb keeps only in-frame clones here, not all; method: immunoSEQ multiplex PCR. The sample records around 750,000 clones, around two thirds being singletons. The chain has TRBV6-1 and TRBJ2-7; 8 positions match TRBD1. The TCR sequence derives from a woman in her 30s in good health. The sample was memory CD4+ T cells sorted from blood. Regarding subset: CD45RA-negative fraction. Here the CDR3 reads CASSTPQGASYEQYF. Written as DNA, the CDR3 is TGTGCCAGCAGTACCCCCCAGGGGGCTAGCTACGAGCAGTACTTC.